Sequencing of this TCR beta chain was carried out in a study of blood T cell repertoires in COVID-19. Study as a whole: T cells, B-cell-depleted T cells, or PBMCs provided the cDNA or gDNA that served as material.

Germline lookup yields CDR1 LGHNA and CDR2 YSLEER. This CDR3 has 17 residues. V trimming: 1 base; J trimming: 7 bases; junction bases outside the gene matches: 11. As handled by the study authors: Reference gene primers were amplified, and this amplification served to estimate nucleated cell counts. Assay used: immunoSEQ multiplex PCR; TCRdb lists only in-frame clones, some missing. V and J calls and clone size are given by that table; D and trimming were obtained from the DNA. This repertoire shows 100,000 to 150,000 clones, around 84% found once; its top ten account for about a sixth. The sequence was collected from a woman aged 80 or over with acute or convalescent COVID-19. The chain uses TRBV4-3 and TRBJ1-4, with 8 bases identical to TRBD1. Sequencing input: peripheral blood. The CDR3 loop reads CASSQGTGQGGGEKLFF. In nucleotides, the CDR3 is TGCGCCAGCAGCCAAGGCACAGGACAGGGCGGCGGTGAAAAACTGTTTTTT.